These 22 T cell receptor beta chains share one sample of origin, sequenced in a study of blood T cells in healthy people across ages. The authors ran a second PCR of 7 to 11 cycles using a sample-barcoded 5' primer and a J-beta primer mix. TCRdb re-derived calls from the 5' RACE reads in MiXCR, one entry per CDR3 protein. The sample comprises 790,000 or so distinct CDR3 sequences, roughly 46% of which are singletons, and about a sixth rests with the top ten. The sequenced sample was blood. Receptors originate from an elderly man in good health.

The chain links TRBV25-1 to TRBJ1-4; D is unclear. This CDR3 is 14 amino acids long. Germline V gene sequence: CDR1 MGHDK, CDR2 SYGVNS. The V gene lost 1 base and the J gene lost 11 bases, with 14 bases spanning the gap. The CDR3 protein is CASSEFGGLGKLFF. The CDR3 DNA reads TGTGCCAGCAGTGAATTTGGAGGGTTGGGGAAACTGTTTTTT.

This chain uses TRBV4-1 with TRBJ2-1; possibly TRBD1 or TRBD2 for D (5 bases each). The ends were cut back, 4 bases at V and 6 bases at J, with 7 bases in the middle. This CDR3 is built from 12 residues. In germline, CDR1 is MGHRA, CDR2 YSYEKL. The DNA for the CDR3 is TGCGCCAGCAGCCCCGGGGCCAATGAGCAGTTCTTC. Translation gives CASSPGANEQFF.

This clonotype has a single count. The V and J genes are TRBV2 and TRBJ1-2; no clear D. Germline CDR1 is SNHLY and CDR2 is FYNNEI. Trimming stripped 6 bases from V and 12 bases from J, with 17 bases between. This CDR3 has 12 amino acids. CDR3 protein: CASSRNGEGHTF. The CDR3 region has the DNA TGTGCCAGCAGCCGAAACGGGGAAGGCCACACCTTC.

This chain links TRBV7-9 with TRBJ2-7, with 9 bases matching TRBD1. In germline, CDR1 is SEHNR, CDR2 FQNEAQ (reference sequence). J was trimmed by 3 bases and V by 2 bases; bases with no gene match: 8. This CDR3 region has 16 residues. The chain's CDR3 is CASSLSQPGQGYEQYF. The CDR3 DNA is TGTGCCAGCAGCTTAAGTCAACCGGGACAGGGCTACGAGCAGTACTTC.

This chain joins TRBV10-3 and TRBJ2-1; 9 bases map to TRBD1. Germline V lookup: CDR1 ENHRY, CDR2 SYGVKD. This CDR3 contains 16 residues. Trimming took 8 bases from V and 3 from J; bases not matched to a gene: 11. As DNA, the CDR3 is TGTGCCATCGGAATCAAACAGGGGGCAAACTACAATGAGCAGTTCTTC. This codes for CAIGIKQGANYNEQFF.

There are a few counts of this clonotype. V gene TRBV30 combines with J gene TRBJ1-2; D remains ambiguous. Trimming took 3 bases from V and 2 from J, leaving 10 bases between them. The CDR3 has 13 residues. Germline CDR1 and CDR2: GTSNPN and SVGIG (reference sequence). The CDR3 nucleotides are TGTGCCTGGAGCGATTCGAGAAACTATGGCTACACCTTC. This gives the protein CAWSDSRNYGYTF.

This clonotype was picked up one time. Just one base apart from a much larger clone, this may be a read error. The chain is built from TRBV5-1 and TRBJ2-7, with 7 bases lining up with TRBD2. CDR1 and CDR2 from the germline V gene are SGHRS and YFSETQ. The V gene end was trimmed by 0 bases and the J gene end by 7 bases; junction bases not matched to a gene: 10. The CDR3 has 15 residues. CDR3: CASSLEPAGYNEQYF. The CDR3, as DNA: TGCGCCAGCAGCTTGGAGCCAGCGGGATACAATGAGCAGTACTTC.

A remark on this clonotype: A much larger clonotype is one base distant, so this may be a read error. This chain joins TRBV10-3 and TRBJ2-7, with D tentatively TRBD2 (6 bases). CDR1 is ENHRY, CDR2 SYGVKD, per germline. This CDR3 contains 15 residues. CDR3 loop: CAVSDPGELGYEQYF. CDR3 DNA sequence: TGTGCCGTCAGTGATCCGGGAGAGCTAGGCTACGAGCAGTACTTC.

This chain uses TRBV28 with TRBJ2-4, with 9 bases matching TRBD1. The closer fit of TRBJ2-7 to the DNA end suggests the J call may be wrong. There are 16 residues in the CDR3. CDR1 and CDR2 (germline): MDHEN, SYDVKM. The CDR3: CASSPTGGHPFAEQYF. CDR3 nucleotides: TGTGCCAGCAGTCCGACAGGGGGTCATCCCTTCGCCGAGCAGTACTTC.

This clonotype turned up a few times. The rearrangement joins TRBV4-2 to TRBJ2-2, with D unresolved. The CDR3 runs to 13 residues. V lost 4 bases and J lost 1, with 4 bases in between. Germline V lookup: CDR1 LGHNA, CDR2 YNFKEQ. The CDR3 DNA is TGTGCCAGCAGCCCCTTGAACACCGGGGAGCTGTTTTTT. Its translation is CASSPLNTGELFF.

The chain recombines TRBV29-1 with TRBJ2-4; perhaps TRBD1 as D (6 bases). Near its end, the DNA agrees better with TRBJ2-7, so the J call may be wrong. CDR3 size: 13 residues. Germline V gene data show CDR1 as SQVTM and CDR2 as ANQGSEA. The CDR3 sequence: CSVSDRNKYEQYF. The CDR3 DNA is TGCAGCGTTTCCGACAGGAACAAATACGAGCAGTACTTC.

Ten or more counts support this clonotype. V gene TRBV20-1 combines with J gene TRBJ2-1; TRBD2 might be the D (5 bases). Per the germline V gene, CDR1 is DFQATT and CDR2 is SNEGSKA (reference sequence). The V end lost 3 bases, the J end lost 7 bases, and 13 bases lay between the germline ends. The CDR3 is made up of 13 amino acids. Here the CDR3 reads CSASSPRGNEQFF. Written as DNA, the CDR3 is TGCAGTGCTAGTTCTCCCCGAGGGAATGAGCAGTTCTTC.

The chain uses TRBV11-1 and TRBJ2-3; TRBD1 aligns across 7 bases. The germline gives CDR1 SGHAT, CDR2 FQDESV (reference sequence). With V trimmed by 7 bases and J by 4 bases, 8 bases remained unmatched. The CDR3 totals 14 residues. CDR3 protein: CASMRQGPPDTQYF. The CDR3 nucleotides are TGTGCCAGCATGCGACAGGGTCCCCCAGATACGCAGTATTTT.

This clonotype was observed a handful of times. The chain links TRBV6-6 to TRBJ2-5; possible D gene TRBD1, 5 bases. The CDR3 contains 15 residues. Trimming removed 2 bases from V and 5 bases from J, with 15 bases in between. The germline gives CDR1 MNHNY, CDR2 SVGAGI (reference sequence). For the CDR3, the DNA is TGTGCCAGCAGTTACGCCCAGGGCTTTGAGGAGACCCAGTACTTC. Protein sequence: CASSYAQGFEETQYF.

This clonotype was counted between two and nine times. The genes are TRBV7-9 and TRBJ2-1; D may be TRBD1 or TRBD2 (5 bases each). The V gene's germline CDR1 is SEHNR and CDR2 FQNEAQ (reference sequence). V lost 5 bases and J 0 bases, leaving 20 bases between the germline ends. This CDR3 is 18 amino acids long. This CDR3 is CASSQALGPTYSYNEQFF. CDR3 nucleotides: TGTGCCAGCAGCCAGGCGTTGGGACCGACGTACTCCTACAATGAGCAGTTCTTC.

Here the CDR3 DNA reads TGTGCCAGCAGTCGACAGGTAGATCAGCCCCAGCATTTT. It codes for CASSRQVDQPQHF. This sequence joins TRBV7-2 and TRBJ1-5, with TRBD1 as a possible D gene (6 bases). Germline CDR1 reads SGHTA; CDR2 reads FQGNSA. CDR3 length equals 13 residues. Trimming took off 6 bases at V and 5 bases at J, with 11 bases between the two ends.

This clonotype was picked up a small number of times. V is TRBV20-1 and J is TRBJ2-7, with D possibly TRBD2 on 5 matching bases. The CDR3 consists of 12 residues. Germline lookup yields CDR1 DFQATT and CDR2 SNEGSKA (reference sequence). Trimming shortened V by 0 bases and J by 4 bases, and 7 bases separated the two germline ends. CDR3 DNA: TGCAGTGCTAGAGAGCTAGCTTACGAGCAGTACTTC. As protein: CSARELAYEQYF.

Comments on this clonotype: Just one base apart from a much larger clone, this may be a read error. V usage is TRBV12-3 or TRBV12-4 and J usage is TRBJ2-5; 10 nucleotides align to TRBD2. Matching the DNA end better, TRBJ2-1 makes the J call doubtful. The CDR3 loop spans 15 amino acids. This chain's CDR3 is CASTWTSGIQETQFF. CDR3 DNA: TGTGCCAGCACCTGGACTAGCGGTATCCAAGAGACCCAGTTCTTC.

The gene calls are TRBV20-1 and TRBJ1-5; 11 nucleotides agree with TRBD1. Trimming at V came to 1 base and at J to 2 bases, leaving 10 bases not matched to a gene. The CDR3 covers 18 residues. Germline values: CDR1 DFQATT, CDR2 SNEGSKA (reference sequence). CDR3 nucleotide sequence: TGCAGTGCTAGAGGGACAGGGGGCATAAGGGATGGCAATCAGCCCCAGCATTTT. It is translated as CSARGTGGIRDGNQPQHF.

This rearrangement joins TRBV14 to TRBJ2-6, with unresolved D. V gave up 1 base and J gave up 1 base, with 5 bases separating them. The CDR3 is 15 amino acids. The V gene's germline CDR1 is SGHDN and CDR2 FVKESK. The CDR3 DNA reads as TGTGCCAGCAGCCAAGCGAGATCTGGGGCCAACGTCCTGACTTTC. Its translation: CASSQARSGANVLTF.

The chain links TRBV14 to TRBJ2-7; D is unclear. V shed 0 bases and J shed 0 bases, with 9 bases lying between them. CDR1 SGHDN and CDR2 FVKESK come from the germline V gene. CDR3 length equals 15 residues. The CDR3 nucleotides read TGTGCCAGCAGCCAAGAACGAGGTATCTCCTACGAGCAGTACTTC. Translating it yields CASSQERGISYEQYF.

V is TRBV25-1 and J is TRBJ2-5; D not resolved. CDR3 length equals 15 residues. CDR1 and CDR2 from the germline V gene are MGHDK and SYGVNS. V lost 2 bases to trimming and J lost 3 bases, with 13 bases between them. The CDR3 region has the DNA TGTGCCAGCAGTGAAATGACGGGTGGGGAAGAGACCCAGTACTTC. Its protein is CASSEMTGGEETQYF.